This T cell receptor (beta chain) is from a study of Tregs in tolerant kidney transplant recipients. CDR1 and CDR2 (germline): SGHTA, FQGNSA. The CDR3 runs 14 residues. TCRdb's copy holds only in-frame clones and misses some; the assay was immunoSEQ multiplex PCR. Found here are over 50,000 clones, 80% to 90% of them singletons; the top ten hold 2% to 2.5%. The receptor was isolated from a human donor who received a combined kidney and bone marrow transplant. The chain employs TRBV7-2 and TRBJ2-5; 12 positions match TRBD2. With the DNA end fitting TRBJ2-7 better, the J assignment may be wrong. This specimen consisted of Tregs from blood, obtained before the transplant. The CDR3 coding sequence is TGTGCCAGCAGTCGACTAGCGGGGGCCTACGAGCAGTACTTC. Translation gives CASSRLAGAYEQYF.